Sequencing of this T cell receptor beta chain was carried out in a study of T cell changes during pregnancy in multiple sclerosis. Assay: immunoSEQ multiplex PCR; the TCRdb copy retains only in-frame clones and omits some. The sample lists under 70,000 clones, roughly 94% seen once, with under 3% in the top ten. The CDR3 has 12 amino acids. The V end lost 6 bases, the J end lost 4 bases, and 9 bases lay between the germline ends. The germline CDR1 and CDR2 sequences are SEHNR and FQNEAQ (reference sequence). This chain connects TRBV7-9 to TRBJ1-2; D is unclear. Sequencing used CD8+ T cells from peripheral blood mononuclear cells, obtained after pregnancy. This TCR was recovered from a female donor with multiple sclerosis, enrolled in a pregnancy study. The CDR3 loop reads CASRRDVYGYTF. Written as DNA, the CDR3 is TGTGCCAGCAGGAGAGATGTCTATGGCTACACCTTC.